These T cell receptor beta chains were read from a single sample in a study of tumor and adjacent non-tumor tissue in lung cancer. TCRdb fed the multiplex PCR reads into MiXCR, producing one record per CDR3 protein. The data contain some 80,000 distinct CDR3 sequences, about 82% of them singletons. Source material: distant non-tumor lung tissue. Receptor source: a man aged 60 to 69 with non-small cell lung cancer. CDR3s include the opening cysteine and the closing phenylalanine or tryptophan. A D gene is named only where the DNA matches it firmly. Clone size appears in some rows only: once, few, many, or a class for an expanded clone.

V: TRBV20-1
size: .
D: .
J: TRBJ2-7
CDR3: CSASAVTYGQYF
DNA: TGCAGTGCTAGTGCGGTCACGTACGGGCAATACTTC

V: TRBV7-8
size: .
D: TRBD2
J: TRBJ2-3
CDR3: CASSICGSTDTQYF
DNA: TGTGCCAGCAGCATATGCGGGAGCACAGATACGCAATATTTT

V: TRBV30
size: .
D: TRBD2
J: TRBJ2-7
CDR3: CAWSVAGTRGYEQYF
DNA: TGTGCCTGGAGTGTAGCTGGGACTAGGGGATACGAGCAGTACTTC

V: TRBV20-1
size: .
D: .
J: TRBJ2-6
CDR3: CSARGDPVYTNSGANVLTF
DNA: TGCAGTGCTAGAGGGGACCCAGTTTACACGAACTCTGGGGCCAACGTCCTGACCTTC

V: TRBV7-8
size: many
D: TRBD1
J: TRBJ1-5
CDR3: CASSLRDSGPPQHF
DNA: TGTGCCAGCAGCCTCCGGGACAGTGGTCCCCCCCAGCATTTT

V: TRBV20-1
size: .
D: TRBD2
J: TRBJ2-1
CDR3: CSACGLAGGDEQFF
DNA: TGCAGTGCTTGCGGGCTAGCGGGGGGCGATGAGCAGTTCTTC

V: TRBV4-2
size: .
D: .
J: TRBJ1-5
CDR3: CASSQDPDGVIIRPQHF
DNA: TGTGCCAGCAGCCAAGATCCGGACGGGGTCATAATTCGGCCCCAGCATTTT

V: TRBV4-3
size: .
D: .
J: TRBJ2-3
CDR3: CASSQVMSGASTDTQYF
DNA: TGCGCCAGCAGCCAAGTAATGAGCGGAGCAAGCACAGATACGCAGTATTTT

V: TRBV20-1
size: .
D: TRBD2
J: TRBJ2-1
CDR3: CGATDIGTSAYNEQFF
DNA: TGCGGTGCTACAGATATTGGGACTAGCGCTTACAATGAGCAGTTCTTC

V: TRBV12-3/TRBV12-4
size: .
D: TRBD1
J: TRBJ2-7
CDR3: CTSSLVGQSYEQYF
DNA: TGTACCAGCAGTTTAGTGGGACAGAGCTACGAGCAGTACTTC

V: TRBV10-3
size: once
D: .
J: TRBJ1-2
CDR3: CAVSDDGNCGYTF
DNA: TGTGCCGTCAGTGATGACGGCAACTGTGGCTACACCTTC

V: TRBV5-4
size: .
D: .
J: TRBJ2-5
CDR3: CASSSSSSAEIQYF
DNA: TGTGCCAGCAGCTCGTCGAGTAGCGCCGAGATCCAGTACTTC

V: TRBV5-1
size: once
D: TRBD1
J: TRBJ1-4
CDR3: CASSLDSGTGEGEKLFF
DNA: TGCGCCAGTAGCTTGGATTCCGGGACAGGGGAAGGTGAAAAACTGTTTTTT

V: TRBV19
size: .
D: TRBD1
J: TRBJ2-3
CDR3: CASRTGSTDTQYF
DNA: TGTGCCAGTAGGACAGGGAGCACAGATACGCAGTATTTT

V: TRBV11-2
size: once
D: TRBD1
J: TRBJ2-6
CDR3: CARSLASKDRPSGANVLTF
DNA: TGTGCCAGAAGCTTAGCTTCAAAGGACAGGCCCTCTGGGGCCAACGTCCTGACTTTC